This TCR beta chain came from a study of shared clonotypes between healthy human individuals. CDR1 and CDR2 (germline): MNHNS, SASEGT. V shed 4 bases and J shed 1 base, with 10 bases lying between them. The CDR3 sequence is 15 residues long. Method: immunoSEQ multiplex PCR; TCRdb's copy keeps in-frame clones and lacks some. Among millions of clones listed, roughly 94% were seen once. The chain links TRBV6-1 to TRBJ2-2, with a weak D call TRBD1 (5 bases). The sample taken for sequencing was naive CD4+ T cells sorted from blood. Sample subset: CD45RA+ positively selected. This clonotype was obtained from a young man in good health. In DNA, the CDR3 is TGTGCCAGCAGTGTCAAGGGGTGGAACACCGGGGAGCTGTTTTTT. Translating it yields CASSVKGWNTGELFF.